The clone carrying this T cell receptor (beta chain) was seen a few times. The data were taken from a study of identical twins. TCRdb ran MiXCR on the 5' RACE reads and lists one entry per CDR3 protein. The sample lists some 1,600,000 distinct CDR3 sequences; 32% were seen once. Looked up from germline, CDR1 is SGHVS and CDR2 is FNYEAQ. CDR3 length: 16 residues. The trim removed 5 bases at V and 3 bases at J, leaving 7 bases unmatched. This clonotype originated in a newborn girl in good health. The sequenced sample consisted of cord blood. This rearrangement joins TRBV7-6 to TRBJ2-1; 10 bases match TRBD2. The CDR3 coding sequence is TGTGCCAGCAGCACCAAAACTAGCGGGGTCTACAATGAGCAGTTCTTC. Its protein product is CASSTKTSGVYNEQFF.